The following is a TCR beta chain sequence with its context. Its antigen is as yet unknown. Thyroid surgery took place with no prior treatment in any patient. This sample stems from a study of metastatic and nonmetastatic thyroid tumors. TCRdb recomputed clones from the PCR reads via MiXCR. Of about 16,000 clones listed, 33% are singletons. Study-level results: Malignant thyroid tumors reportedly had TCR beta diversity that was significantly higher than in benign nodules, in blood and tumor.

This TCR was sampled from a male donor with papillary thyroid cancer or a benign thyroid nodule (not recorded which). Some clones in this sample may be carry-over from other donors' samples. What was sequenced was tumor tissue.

CDR3 DNA sequence: TGCAGTGCTAGAGCCCGGACAGGGGGCGGGCAGCCCCAGCATTTT. Translating gives CSARARTGGGQPQHF. The V gene is TRBV20-1, the J gene TRBJ1-5; TRBD1 matches 11 bases. With 1 base clipped from V and 7 bases from J, the junction kept 6 bases outside the gene matches. The germline V gene encodes CDR1 DFQATT and CDR2 SNEGSKA (reference sequence). CDR3 size: 15 residues.